One TCR beta chain is described in this entry. Its antigen is unknown. This sample is part of a study of T cell responses to AZD1222 COVID-19 vaccine. Both about-4-week and about-12-week second-dose recipients were combined. Here immunoSEQ multiplex PCR was the method, and the copy in TCRdb shows in-frame clones only, minus some. The sample shows over 85,000 clones, 85% to 90% of them seen only once. Trimming left V 5 bases short and J 4 bases short, with 15 bases between. Germline V gene sequence: CDR1 LNHDA, CDR2 SQIVND (reference sequence). The CDR3 spans 14 residues. General study results and limits: The donor cohort was predominantly white British with a female majority, and clonal diversity may have been underestimated. CD4 TCRs covered the whole spike, strongest at regions 160-218 and 743-854.

Sequenced here: peripheral blood, sampled 28 days after the second AZD1222 dose. This TCR was recovered from an adult who received the AZD1222 COVID-19 vaccine. V and J are TRBV19 and TRBJ2-7, with TRBD2 as a possible D gene (6 bases). CDR3 loop: CASSPRRAGYEQYF. The CDR3 nucleotides are TGTGCCAGTAGTCCTCGGAGGGCCGGGTACGAGCAGTACTTC.